The 2 T cell receptor beta chains in this list originate from one sample, sequenced in a study of low-dose radiotherapy and immunotherapy resistance in tumors. Both TCRalpha and TCRbeta chains were reverse transcribed with V-gene-specific primers. A roughly 20-cycle PCR with a constant-region primer and V-primer adapter amplified TCRs. Each CDR3 protein is one row after TCRdb ran MiXCR on the reads. The sample consists of about 82,000 distinct CDR3 sequences, approximately 20% of them appearing once. Stated time point: before trial treatment. This material consisted of PBMCs, taken before treatment. Receptor source: a male donor with prostate cancer.

V and J are TRBV3-1 and TRBJ2-4; 7 bases are a match to TRBD1. V lost 4 bases and J lost 4; bases outside the gene matches: 10. The CDR3 extends over 16 amino acids. CDR1 LGHDT and CDR2 YNNKEL come from the germline V gene (reference sequence). CDR3 in DNA: TGTGCCAGCAGCCCTTCCTCTGACAGGGTGAAAAACATTCAGTACTTC. Translated, it gives CASSPSSDRVKNIQYF.

This clonotype was observed many times. The CDR3 region has the DNA TGTGCCAGCAGCTTAAGTAGTGGGAACTATAATTCACCCCTCCACTTT. The encoded protein is CASSLSSGNYNSPLHF. The chain recombines TRBV7-2 with TRBJ1-6; the D is unclear. Trimming removed 2 bases from V and 3 bases from J, with 11 bases in between. Germline loops: CDR1 SGHTA, CDR2 FQGNSA. The length of the CDR3 is 16 residues. The complete variable domain, with remaining parts taken from reference TRBV7-2 and TRBJ1-6, reads GAGVSQSPSNKVTEKGKDVELRCDPISGHTALYWYRQSLGQGLEFLIYFQGNSAPDKSGLPSDRFSAERTGGSVSTLTIQRTQQEDSAVYLCASSLSSGNYNSPLHFGNGTRLTVT.